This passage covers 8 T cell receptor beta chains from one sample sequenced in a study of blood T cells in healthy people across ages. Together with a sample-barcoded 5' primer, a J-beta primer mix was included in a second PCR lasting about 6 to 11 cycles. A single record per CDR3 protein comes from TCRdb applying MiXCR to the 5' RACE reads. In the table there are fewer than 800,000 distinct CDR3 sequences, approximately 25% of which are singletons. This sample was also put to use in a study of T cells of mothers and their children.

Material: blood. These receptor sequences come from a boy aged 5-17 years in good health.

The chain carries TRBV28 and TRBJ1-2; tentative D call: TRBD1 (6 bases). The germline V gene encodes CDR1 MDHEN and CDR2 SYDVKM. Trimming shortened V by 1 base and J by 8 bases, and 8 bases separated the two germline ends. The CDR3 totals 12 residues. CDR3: CASSLLQGGYTF. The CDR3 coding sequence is TGTGCCAGCAGTTTATTACAGGGCGGCTACACCTTC.

Written as DNA, the CDR3 is TGTGCCAGCAGTCAACGACTGAACACCGGGGAGCTGTTTTTT. Its translation: CASSQRLNTGELFF. The rearrangement joins TRBV28 to TRBJ2-2, with D unresolved. CDR1 and CDR2 from the germline V gene are MDHEN and SYDVKM. This CDR3 has 14 residues. V gave up 5 bases and J gave up 1 base, with 8 bases separating them. Combining the CDR3 with reference TRBV28 and TRBJ2-2 gives the whole variable domain DVKVTQSSRYLVKRTGEKVFLECVQDMDHENMFWYRQDPGLGLRLIYFSYDVKMKEKGDIPEGYSVSREKKERFSLILESASTNQTSMYLCASSQRLNTGELFFGEGSRLTVL.

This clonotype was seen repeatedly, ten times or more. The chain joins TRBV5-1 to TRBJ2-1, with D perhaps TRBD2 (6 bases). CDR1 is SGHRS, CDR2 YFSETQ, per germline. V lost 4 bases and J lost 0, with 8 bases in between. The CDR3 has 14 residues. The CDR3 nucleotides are TGCGCCAGCAGCCCGGGGGACTCCTACAATGAGCAGTTCTTC. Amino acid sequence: CASSPGDSYNEQFF. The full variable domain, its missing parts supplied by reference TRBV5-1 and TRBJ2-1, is KAGVTQTPRYLIKTRGQQVTLSCSPISGHRSVSWYQQTPGQGLQFLFEYFSETQRNKGNFPGRFSGRQFSNSRSEMNVSTLELGDSALYLCASSPGDSYNEQFFGPGTRLTVL.

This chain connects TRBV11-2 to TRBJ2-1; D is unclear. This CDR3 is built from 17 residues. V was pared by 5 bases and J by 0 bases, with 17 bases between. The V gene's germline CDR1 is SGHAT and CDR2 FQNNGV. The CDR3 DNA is TGTGCCAGCAGCCAAGGCCCGTTAGCTGTCTCCTACAATGAGCAGTTCTTC. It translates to CASSQGPLAVSYNEQFF.

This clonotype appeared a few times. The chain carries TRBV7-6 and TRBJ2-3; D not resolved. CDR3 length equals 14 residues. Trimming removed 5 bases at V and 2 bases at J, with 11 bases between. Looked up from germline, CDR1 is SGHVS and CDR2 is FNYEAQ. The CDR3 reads CASSPSVSTDTQYF. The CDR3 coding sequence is TGTGCCAGCAGCCCCTCGGTTTCCACAGATACGCAGTATTTT.

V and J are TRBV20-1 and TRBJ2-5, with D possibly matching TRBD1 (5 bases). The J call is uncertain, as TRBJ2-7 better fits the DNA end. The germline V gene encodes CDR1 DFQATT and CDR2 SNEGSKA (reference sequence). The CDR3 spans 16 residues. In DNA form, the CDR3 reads TGCAGTGCTAGAGATTTGAGCCTTAAGGGGATGGGCGAGCAGTACTTC. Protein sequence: CSARDLSLKGMGEQYF.

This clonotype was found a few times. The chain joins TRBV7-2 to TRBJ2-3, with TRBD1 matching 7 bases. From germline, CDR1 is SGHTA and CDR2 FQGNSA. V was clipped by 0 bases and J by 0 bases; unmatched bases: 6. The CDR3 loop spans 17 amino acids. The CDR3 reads CASSLAGTVHSTDTQYF. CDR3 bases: TGTGCCAGCAGCTTAGCCGGGACAGTTCATAGCACAGATACGCAGTATTTT.

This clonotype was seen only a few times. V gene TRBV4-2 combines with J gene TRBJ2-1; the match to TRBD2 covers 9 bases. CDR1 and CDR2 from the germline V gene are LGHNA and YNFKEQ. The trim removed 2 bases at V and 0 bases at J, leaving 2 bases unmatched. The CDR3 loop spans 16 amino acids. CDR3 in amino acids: CASSQRSGGSYNEQFF. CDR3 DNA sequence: TGTGCCAGCAGCCAACGTAGCGGGGGCTCCTACAATGAGCAGTTCTTC.